The next 6 T cell receptor beta chains were all read from a single sample in a study of blood T cell repertoires in COVID-19. The repertoire was sequenced with immunoSEQ multiplex PCR; TCRdb's copy has only in-frame clones and lacks some. The sample consists of 55,000 to 70,000 clones, nearly 90% of them appearing once. The sequencing sample was made of peripheral blood. These TCRs come from a woman in her 50s with COVID-19, enrolled during active disease.

This chain links TRBV10-3 with TRBJ2-1; TRBD2 matches at 10 bases. Germline V gene data show CDR1 as ENHRY and CDR2 as SYGVKD. With 6 bases clipped from V and 5 bases from J, the junction kept 7 bases outside the gene matches. The CDR3 covers 15 residues. The CDR3 here is CAISLAGDLHNEQFF. The CDR3 DNA reads as TGTGCCATCAGCCTAGCGGGAGATCTTCACAATGAGCAGTTCTTC.

This clone has more than one count but fewer than ten. The rearrangement links TRBV28 to TRBJ2-2; the D gene is possibly TRBD2 (6 bases). V lost 6 bases and J lost 4, with 15 bases in between. The CDR3 is 15 amino acids. The V gene's germline CDR1 is MDHEN and CDR2 SYDVKM. CDR3 DNA: TGTGCCAGCAGCTCGACTAGTCGGGCCACCGGGGAGCTGTTTTTT. This sequence encodes CASSSTSRATGELFF.

The CDR3 coding sequence is TGTGCCAGCAGGGACCCGGGGGGCGAGCAGTACTTC. It specifies CASRDPGGEQYF. This chain uses TRBV28 with TRBJ2-7, with TRBD2 identical over 7 bases. V gave up 6 bases and J gave up 6 bases; unmatched junction bases: 5. The germline CDR1 and CDR2 sequences are MDHEN and SYDVKM. The CDR3 consists of 12 residues.

This clone has just one count. The chain recombines TRBV7-3 with TRBJ2-3; no definite D call. Deletions cut 2 bases from V and 3 bases from J, with 9 bases between. The germline CDR1 and CDR2 sequences are SGHTA and FQGTGA. This CDR3 is built from 14 residues. Here the CDR3 DNA reads TGTGCCAGCAGCTTAGATCCGGTTACAGATACGCAGTATTTT. Translated, it gives CASSLDPVTDTQYF.

The V call is TRBV24-1, the J call TRBJ2-3, with 7 bases identical to TRBD1. After removal of 6 bases from V and 2 bases from J, the junction contained 13 bases not matched to a gene. Germline-derived CDR1 and CDR2 are KGHDR and SFDVKD. This CDR3 is built from 17 residues. This CDR3 is CATSSSDRAQHTDTQYF. As DNA, the CDR3 is TGTGCCACCAGTTCCTCCGACAGGGCTCAGCACACAGATACGCAGTATTTT.

The J gene is TRBJ1-2, the V gene TRBV30; D call uncertain. CDR3 length equals 16 residues. Trimming took 2 bases from V and 7 from J, leaving 23 bases between them. Germline CDR1 reads GTSNPN; CDR2 reads SVGIG (reference sequence). CDR3 amino acids: CAWSYPMGRGKFGYTF. The CDR3 DNA sequence: TGTGCCTGGAGTTACCCGATGGGGAGAGGGAAGTTTGGCTACACCTTC.